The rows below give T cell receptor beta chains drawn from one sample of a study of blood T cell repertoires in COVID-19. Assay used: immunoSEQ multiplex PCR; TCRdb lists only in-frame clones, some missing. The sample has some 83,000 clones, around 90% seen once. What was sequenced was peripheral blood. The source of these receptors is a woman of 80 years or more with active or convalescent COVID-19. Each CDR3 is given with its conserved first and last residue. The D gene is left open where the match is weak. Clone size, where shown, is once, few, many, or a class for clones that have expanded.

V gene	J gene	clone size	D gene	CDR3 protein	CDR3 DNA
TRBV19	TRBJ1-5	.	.	CASSTGTLYSNQPQHF	TGTGCCAGTAGTACCGGGACACTTTATAGCAATCAGCCCCAGCATTTT
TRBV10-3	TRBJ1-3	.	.	CAITARDSSPEGISGNTIYF	TGTGCCATCACCGCGAGGGACTCCAGCCCCGAGGGAATCTCTGGAAACACCATATATTTT
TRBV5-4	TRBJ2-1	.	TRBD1	CASSLGDRSYNEQFF	TGTGCCAGCAGCTTAGGGGACAGGTCCTACAATGAGCAGTTCTTC
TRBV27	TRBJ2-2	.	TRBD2	CASSPLGGGRNTGELFF	TGTGCCAGCAGTCCCCTCGGCGGGGGGCGAAACACCGGGGAGCTGTTTTTT
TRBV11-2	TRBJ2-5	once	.	CASSTWTAQETQYF	TGTGCCAGCAGCACGTGGACAGCCCAAGAGACCCAGTACTTC
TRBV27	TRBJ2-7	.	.	CASRMTVTTYEQYF	TGTGCCAGTAGGATGACAGTGACGACCTACGAGCAGTACTTC
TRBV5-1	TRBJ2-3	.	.	CASSFREGGTDTQYF	TGCGCCAGCAGCTTCCGGGAAGGCGGCACAGATACGCAGTATTTT
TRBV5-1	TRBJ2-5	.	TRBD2	CASSLGAGEAETQYF	TGCGCCAGCAGCTTGGGCGCGGGAGAGGCTGAGACCCAGTACTTC
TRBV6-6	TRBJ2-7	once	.	CASSHSGTTYEQYF	TGTGCCAGCAGCCACAGCGGGACAACTTACGAGCAGTACTTC
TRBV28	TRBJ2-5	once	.	CASSLTAMQETQYF	TGTGCCAGCAGTTTAACAGCCATGCAAGAGACCCAGTACTTC
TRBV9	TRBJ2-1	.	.	CASSVWGDEQFF	TGTGCCAGCAGCGTATGGGGGGATGAGCAGTTCTTC
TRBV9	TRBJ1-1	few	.	CASSASVNTEAFF	TGTGCCAGCAGCGCCTCCGTGAACACTGAAGCTTTCTTT
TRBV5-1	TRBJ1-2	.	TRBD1	CASSLATGALDGYTF	TGCGCCAGCAGCTTGGCCACAGGGGCCCTCGATGGCTACACCTTC
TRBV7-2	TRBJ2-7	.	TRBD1	CASSKEGQVSRYEQYF	TGTGCCAGCAGTAAAGAGGGACAGGTCAGCCGCTACGAGCAGTACTTC
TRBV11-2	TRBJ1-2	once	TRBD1	CASSYTTGDFGYTF	TGTGCCAGCAGCTATACCACAGGGGACTTCGGCTACACCTTC
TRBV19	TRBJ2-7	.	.	CAGPICNSELGGEQYF	TGTGCCGGTCCGATCTGTAACAGCGAATTGGGGGGCGAGCAGTACTTC
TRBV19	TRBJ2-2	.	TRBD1	CASSGFDRAGGELFF	TGTGCCAGTAGTGGGTTCGACAGGGCGGGCGGGGAGCTGTTTTTT
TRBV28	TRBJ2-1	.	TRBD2	CASSYPGLAGRVGEQFF	TGTGCCAGCAGTTACCCGGGGCTAGCGGGACGTGTAGGGGAGCAGTTCTTC
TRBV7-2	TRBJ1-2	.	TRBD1	CASIRQQGARGGYTF	TGTGCCAGCATCCGACAACAGGGGGCAAGGGGTGGCTACACCTTC
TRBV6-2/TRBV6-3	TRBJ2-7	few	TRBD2	CASSPELAGGSYEQYF	TGTGCCAGCAGTCCCGAACTAGCGGGAGGCTCCTACGAGCAGTACTTC
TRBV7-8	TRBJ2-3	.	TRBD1	CASSPNRGRGEDTQYF	TGTGCCAGCAGCCCGAACAGGGGGCGGGGAGAAGATACGCAGTATTTT
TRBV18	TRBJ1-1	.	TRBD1	CASSPRGQGAYNTEAFF	TGTGCCAGCTCACCACGGGGACAGGGGGCCTATAACACTGAAGCTTTCTTT
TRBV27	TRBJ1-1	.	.	CASSSFRSAGAFF	TGTGCCAGCAGTTCCTTCCGTAGCGCTGGGGCTTTCTTT
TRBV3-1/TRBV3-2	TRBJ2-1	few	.	CASSQDLGGTAQFF	TGTGCCAGCAGCCAGGACCTTGGGGGGACAGCGCAGTTCTTC
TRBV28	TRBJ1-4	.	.	CASSPELTGINEKLFF	TGTGCCAGCAGTCCCGAGCTGACAGGTATTAATGAAAAACTGTTTTTT
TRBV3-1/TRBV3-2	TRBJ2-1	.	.	CASSQEHPGGTSYNEQFF	TGTGCCAGCAGCCAAGAGCATCCGGGCGGGACGTCCTACAATGAGCAGTTCTTC
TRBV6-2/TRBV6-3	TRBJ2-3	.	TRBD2	CASSYGLAALYTQYF	TGTGCCAGCAGTTACGGACTAGCGGCACTCTATACGCAGTATTTT
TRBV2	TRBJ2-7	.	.	CASSIRQNSYEQYF	TGTGCCAGCAGTATACGACAGAACTCCTACGAGCAGTACTTC
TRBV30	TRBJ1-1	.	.	CAWSVRRGTEAFF	TGTGCCTGGAGTGTTCGAAGGGGGACTGAAGCTTTCTTT
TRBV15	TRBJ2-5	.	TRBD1	CATLNRDRGRETQYF	TGTGCCACCTTAAACCGGGACAGGGGGCGGGAGACCCAGTACTTC
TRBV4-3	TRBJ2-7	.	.	CASSQATLAYEQYF	TGCGCCAGCAGCCAAGCGACCCTAGCCTACGAGCAGTACTTC
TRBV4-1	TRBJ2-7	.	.	CASSRVAGSLRYEQYF	TGCGCCAGCAGCCGCGTTGCGGGCAGCCTTAGGTACGAGCAGTACTTC
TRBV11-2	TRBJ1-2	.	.	CASSPVLWGRMNGYTF	TGTGCCAGCAGCCCCGTTCTTTGGGGGAGGATGAATGGCTACACCTTC
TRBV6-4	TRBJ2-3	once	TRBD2	CASSARLAGRDTQYF	TGTGCCAGCAGTGCCCGGCTAGCGGGGAGAGATACGCAGTATTTT
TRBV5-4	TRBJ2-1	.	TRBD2	CASSHRLAGFDNEQFF	TGTGCCAGCAGCCACCGTCTAGCGGGGTTCGACAATGAGCAGTTCTTC
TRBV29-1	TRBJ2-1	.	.	CSAQRRVGNEQFF	TGCAGCGCCCAAAGGCGGGTGGGGAATGAGCAGTTCTTC
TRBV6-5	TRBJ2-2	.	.	CASSSAMNTGELFF	TGTGCCAGCAGTTCAGCGATGAACACCGGGGAGCTGTTTTTT
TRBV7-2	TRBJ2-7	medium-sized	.	CASSLGQYYEQYF	TGTGCCAGCAGCTTGGGGCAGTATTACGAGCAGTACTTC
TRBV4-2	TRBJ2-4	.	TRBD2	CASSQDLAGPAKNIQYF	TGTGCCAGCAGCCAAGACCTAGCGGGACCAGCCAAAAACATTCAGTACTTC
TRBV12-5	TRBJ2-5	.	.	CASSGVGETQYF	TGTGCTAGTTCGGGGGTGGGAGAGACCCAGTACTTC
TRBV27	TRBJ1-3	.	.	CASSRTPNSGNTIYF	TGTGCCAGCAGTCGAACACCGAACTCTGGAAACACCATATATTTT
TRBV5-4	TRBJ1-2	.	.	CASRPDGSYGYTF	TGTGCCAGCAGACCCGACGGGAGCTATGGCTACACCTTC
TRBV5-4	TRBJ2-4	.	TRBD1	CASSPGQGSAKNIQYF	TGTGCCAGCAGCCCCGGACAGGGGTCCGCCAAAAACATTCAGTACTTC
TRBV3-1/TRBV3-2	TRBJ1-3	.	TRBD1	CASSQDRSSGNTIYF	TGTGCCAGCAGCCAGGACAGGAGCTCTGGAAACACCATATATTTT
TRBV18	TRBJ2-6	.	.	CASSPQGTGANVLTF	TGTGCCAGCTCACCCCAGGGAACTGGGGCCAACGTCCTGACTTTC
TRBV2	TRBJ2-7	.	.	CASSGRGRYYEQYF	TGTGCCAGCAGTGGGCGGGGCAGGTATTACGAGCAGTACTTC
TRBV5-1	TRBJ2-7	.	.	CASSLGQSSYEQYF	TGCGCCAGCAGCTTGGGACAGAGCTCCTACGAGCAGTACTTC
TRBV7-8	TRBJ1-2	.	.	CASSLDGGNYGYTF	TGTGCCAGCAGCTTGGACGGAGGAAACTATGGCTACACCTTC